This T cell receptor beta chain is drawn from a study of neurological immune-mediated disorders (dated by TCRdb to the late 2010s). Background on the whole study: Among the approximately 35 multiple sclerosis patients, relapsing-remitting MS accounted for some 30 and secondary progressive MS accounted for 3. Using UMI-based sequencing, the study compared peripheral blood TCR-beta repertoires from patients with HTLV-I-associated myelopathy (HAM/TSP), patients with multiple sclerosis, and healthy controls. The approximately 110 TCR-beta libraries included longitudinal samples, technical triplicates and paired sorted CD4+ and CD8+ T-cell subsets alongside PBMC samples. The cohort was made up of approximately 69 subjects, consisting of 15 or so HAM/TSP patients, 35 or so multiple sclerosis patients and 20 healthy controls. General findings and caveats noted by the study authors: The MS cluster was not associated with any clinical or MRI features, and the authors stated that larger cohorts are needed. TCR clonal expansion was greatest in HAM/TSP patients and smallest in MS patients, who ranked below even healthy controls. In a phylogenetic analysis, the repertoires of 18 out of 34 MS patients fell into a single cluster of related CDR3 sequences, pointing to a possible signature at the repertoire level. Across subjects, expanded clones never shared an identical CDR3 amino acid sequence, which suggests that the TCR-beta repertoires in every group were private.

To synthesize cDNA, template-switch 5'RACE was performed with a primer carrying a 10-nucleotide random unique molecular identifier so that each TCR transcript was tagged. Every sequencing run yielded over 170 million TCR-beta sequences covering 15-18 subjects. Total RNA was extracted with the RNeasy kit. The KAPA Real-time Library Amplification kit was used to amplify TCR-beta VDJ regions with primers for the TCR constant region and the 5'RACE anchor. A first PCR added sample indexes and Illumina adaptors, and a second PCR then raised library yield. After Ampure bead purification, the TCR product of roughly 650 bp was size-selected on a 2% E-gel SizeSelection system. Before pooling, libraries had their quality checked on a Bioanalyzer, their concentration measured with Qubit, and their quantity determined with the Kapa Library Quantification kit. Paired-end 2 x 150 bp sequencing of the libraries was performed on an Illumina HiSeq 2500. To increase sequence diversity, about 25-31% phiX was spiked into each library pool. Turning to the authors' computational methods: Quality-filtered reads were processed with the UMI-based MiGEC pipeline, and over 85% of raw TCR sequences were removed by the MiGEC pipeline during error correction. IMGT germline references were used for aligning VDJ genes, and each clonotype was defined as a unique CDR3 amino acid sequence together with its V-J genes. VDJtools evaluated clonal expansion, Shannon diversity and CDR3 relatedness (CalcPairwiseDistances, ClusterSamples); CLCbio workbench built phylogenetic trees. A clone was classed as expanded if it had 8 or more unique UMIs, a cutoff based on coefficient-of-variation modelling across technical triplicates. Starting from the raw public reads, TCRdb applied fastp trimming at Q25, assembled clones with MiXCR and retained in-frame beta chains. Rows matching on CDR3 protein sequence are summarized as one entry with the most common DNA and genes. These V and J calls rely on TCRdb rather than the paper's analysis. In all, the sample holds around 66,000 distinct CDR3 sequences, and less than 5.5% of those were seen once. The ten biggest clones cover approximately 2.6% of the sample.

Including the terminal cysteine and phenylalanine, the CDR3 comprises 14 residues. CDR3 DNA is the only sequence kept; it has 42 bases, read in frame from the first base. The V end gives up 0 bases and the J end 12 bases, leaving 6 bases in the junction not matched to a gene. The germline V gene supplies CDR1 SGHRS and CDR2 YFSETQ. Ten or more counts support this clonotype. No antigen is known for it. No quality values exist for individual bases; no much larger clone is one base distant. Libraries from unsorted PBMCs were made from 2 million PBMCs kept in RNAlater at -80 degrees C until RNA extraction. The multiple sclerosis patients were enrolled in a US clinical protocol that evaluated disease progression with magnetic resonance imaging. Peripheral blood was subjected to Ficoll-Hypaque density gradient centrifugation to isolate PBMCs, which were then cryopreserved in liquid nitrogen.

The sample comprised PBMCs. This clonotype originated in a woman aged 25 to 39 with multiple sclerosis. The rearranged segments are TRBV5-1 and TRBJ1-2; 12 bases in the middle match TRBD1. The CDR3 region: CASSLDTGTGGHTF. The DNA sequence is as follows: TGCGCCAGCAGCTTGGATACCGGGACAGGGGGCCACACCTTC.